What follows are 20 T cell receptor beta chains derived from one specimen sequenced in a study of beta chain features in type 1 diabetes. The sequenced template was cDNA made from the entire isolated RNA. Sequenced by immunoSEQ multiplex PCR; TCRdb stores in-frame clones only, minus some. Here the sample spans 150,000 or so clones, just over 9% being singletons. Sample: central memory CD4+ T cells from blood. The source is a man younger than 35 in good health.

V gene TRBV7-9 combines with J gene TRBJ2-7, with D possibly matching TRBD1 (6 bases). CDR3 length equals 15 residues. The ends were cut back, 5 bases at V and 6 bases at J, with 20 bases in the middle. The V gene's germline CDR1 is SEHNR and CDR2 FQNEAQ (reference sequence). The CDR3 reads CASSPQGTQGSEQYF. The CDR3 coding sequence is TGTGCCAGCAGCCCCCAGGGGACCCAAGGGAGCGAGCAGTACTTC.

The rearrangement uses TRBV2 and TRBJ1-4; 7 nucleotides agree with TRBD1. Germline values: CDR1 SNHLY, CDR2 FYNNEI. Trimming cost V 6 bases and J 8 bases; bases outside gene matches: 9. The CDR3 is made up of 14 amino acids. The CDR3 DNA sequence: TGTGCCAGCAGGGCACAGGGGAATGGGGAAAAACTGTTTTTT. Protein: CASRAQGNGEKLFF. Complete variable domain (other parts from reference TRBV2 and TRBJ1-4): EPEVTQTPSHQVTQMGQEVILRCVPISNHLYFYWYRQILGQKVEFLVSFYNNEISEKSEIFDDQFSVERPDGSNFTLKIRSTKLEDSAMYFCASRAQGNGEKLFFGSGTQLSVL.

This rearrangement joins TRBV4-2 to TRBJ2-2; the match to TRBD2 covers 10 bases. J was trimmed by 6 bases and V by 5 bases; bases with no gene match: 6. The germline V gene encodes CDR1 LGHNA and CDR2 YNFKEQ. This CDR3 has 15 residues. The CDR3 nucleotides are TGTGCCAGCAGCACCAGCGGGGGGGCCGCCGGGGAGCTGTTTTTT. Translating it yields CASSTSGGAAGELFF.

CDR3 residues: CATSRDTAGGSDTQYF. The CDR3 DNA reads as TGTGCCACCAGCAGAGATACAGCGGGAGGCTCAGATACGCAGTATTTT. This rearrangement joins TRBV15 to TRBJ2-3; 9 bases align to TRBD2. The CDR3 loop spans 16 amino acids. The ends lost 0 bases at V and 4 bases at J; junction bases unmatched: 5. CDR1 LNHNV and CDR2 YYDKDF come from the germline V gene (reference sequence).

V gene TRBV13 combines with J gene TRBJ1-6, with TRBD1 as a possible D gene (6 bases). Trimming took 9 bases from V and 2 from J, leaving 11 bases between them. Germline CDR1 reads PRHDT; CDR2 reads FYEKMQ (reference sequence). This CDR3 comprises 14 residues. The CDR3 is CASSQGTYNSPLHF. The DNA of the CDR3 is TGTGCCAGTTCACAGGGAACCTATAATTCACCCCTCCACTTT.

J is TRBJ2-5 and V is TRBV7-9; D perhaps matches TRBD2 (5 bases). Germline lookup yields CDR1 SEHNR and CDR2 FQNEAQ (reference sequence). The CDR3 covers 13 residues. Trimming removed 7 bases at V and 4 bases at J, with 13 bases between. The chain's CDR3 is CASTLGRGETQYF. The CDR3 DNA reads TGTGCCAGCACCTTGGGGAGAGGAGAGACCCAGTACTTC. The whole variable domain, remainder taken from reference TRBV7-9 and TRBJ2-5, is DTGVSQNPRHKITKRGQNVTFRCDPISEHNRLYWYRQTLGQGPEFLTYFQNEAQLEKSRLLSDRFSAERPKGSFSTLEIQRTEQGDSAMYLCASTLGRGETQYFGPGTRLLVL.

Many counts were recorded for this clone. The J gene is TRBJ1-2, the V gene TRBV11-2; D is ambiguous. V was cut by 0 bases and J by 3 bases, with 5 bases left in between. Germline CDR1 SGHAT, CDR2 FQNNGV. The CDR3 runs to 13 residues. CDR3 residues: CASSLDPDYGYTF. The CDR3 region has the DNA TGTGCCAGCAGCTTAGATCCAGACTATGGCTACACCTTC.

This clone was counted ten times or more. The V call is TRBV9, the J call TRBJ2-1; unclear D gene. The germline V and J ends were trimmed by 4 bases and 7 bases, with 12 bases remaining between them. The CDR3 consists of 13 residues. Germline CDR1 and CDR2: SGDLS and YYNGEE. The CDR3 DNA follows: TGTGCCAGCAGCCAGTTCGTGGCTAATGAGCAGTTCTTC. Translation gives CASSQFVANEQFF. The full variable domain, in which reference TRBV9 and TRBJ2-1 provide the parts outside the CDR3, is DSGVTQTPKHLITATGQRVTLRCSPRSGDLSVYWYQQSLDQGLQFLIQYYNGEERAKGNILERFSAQQFPDLHSELNLSSLELGDSALYFCASSQFVANEQFFGPGTRLTVL.

This clone turned up a few times. This chain connects TRBV10-3 to TRBJ2-7, with 7 bases matching TRBD1. Germline V gene lookup returns CDR1 ENHRY and CDR2 SYGVKD. The J segment lost 0 bases and the V segment lost 3 bases, leaving 2 bases of the junction unmatched. This CDR3 has 14 amino acids. CDR3 coding DNA: TGTGCCATCAGTGATGGACAGGCCTCCTACGAGCAGTACTTC. Translated, it gives CAISDGQASYEQYF.

In its sample, this clone was seen a few times. The chain combines TRBV7-7 with TRBJ2-2, with D possibly matching TRBD1 (5 bases). Trimming removed 1 base at V and 6 bases at J, with 9 bases between. CDR1 is SSHAT, CDR2 FNYEAQ, per germline (reference sequence). This CDR3 comprises 14 residues. This chain's CDR3 is CASSLEAGPGELFF. In DNA form, the CDR3 reads TGTGCCAGCAGCTTAGAGGCAGGGCCCGGGGAGCTGTTTTTT.

The chain is built from TRBV6-6 and TRBJ1-2; D gene unclear. Germline CDR1 reads MNHNY; CDR2 reads SVGAGI (reference sequence). Between the trimmed V and J ends, which lost 7 bases and 3 bases, there was a span of 6 bases. This CDR3 has 11 residues. CDR3 in DNA: TGTGCCAGCACTATGGACTATGGCTACACCTTC. The encoded protein is CASTMDYGYTF.

This clone was seen once. The chain joins TRBV28 to TRBJ1-2, with 7 positions matching TRBD1. There are 14 residues in the CDR3. Germline CDR1 is MDHEN and CDR2 is SYDVKM. With 2 bases clipped from V and 5 bases from J, the junction kept 5 bases outside the gene matches. Written as DNA, the CDR3 is TGTGCCAGCAGTTTAGGAGGGGGCGGGTATGGCTACACCTTC. It encodes CASSLGGGGYGYTF.

The chain joins TRBV7-2 to TRBJ1-3; D unclear. This CDR3 spans 12 amino acids. The germline CDR1 and CDR2 sequences are SGHTA and FQGNSA. Trimming pared 5 bases from V and 4 bases from J, leaving 6 bases between. DNA of the CDR3: TGTGCCAGCAGCCTTCCGGGAAACACCATATATTTT. This encodes CASSLPGNTIYF.

V gene TRBV28 combines with J gene TRBJ2-7; no firm D call. The CDR3 sequence is 12 residues long. Trimming cost V 4 bases and J 3 bases, with 7 bases left between them. Germline CDR1 and CDR2: MDHEN and SYDVKM. CDR3 DNA sequence: TGTGCCAGCAGTTCCAGAGGCTACGAGCAGTACTTC. It codes for CASSSRGYEQYF.

The rearrangement links TRBV18 to TRBJ1-6, with D perhaps TRBD1 (5 bases). CDR3 length: 15 residues. V lost 5 bases, J lost 8 bases, and 16 bases lay in between. Germline CDR1 is KGHSH and CDR2 is LQKENI. CDR3 loop: CASSTGLASDSPLHF. CDR3 sequence (DNA): TGTGCCAGCTCAACGGGACTTGCATCCGATTCACCCCTCCACTTT.

This chain joins TRBV2 and TRBJ2-7, with D hard to call. The V gene lost 4 bases and the J gene lost 0 bases, with 10 bases spanning the gap. Germline CDR1 and CDR2: SNHLY and FYNNEI. The CDR3 length is 14 residues. The CDR3 sequence: CASSARQSSYEQYF. In nucleotides, the CDR3 is TGTGCCAGCAGTGCCAGGCAGAGCTCCTACGAGCAGTACTTC.

The chain recombines TRBV2 with TRBJ2-1; 9 bases match TRBD2. Germline V lookup: CDR1 SNHLY, CDR2 FYNNEI. V gave up 6 bases and J gave up 8 bases; unmatched junction bases: 14. This CDR3 region has 16 residues. CDR3 in DNA: TGTGCCAGCAGCGGGACTAGCACCCACAGCTTTTATGAGCAGTTCTTC. It encodes CASSGTSTHSFYEQFF.

This clone was seen a few times. The chain combines TRBV28 with TRBJ2-3, with D perhaps matching TRBD2 (5 bases). The CDR3 has 13 amino acids. Germline V gives CDR1 MDHEN, CDR2 SYDVKM. V shed 7 bases and J shed 8 bases, with 16 bases lying between them. CDR3 DNA: TGTGCCAGCAATCCTCGGGCCCGGGGTACGCAGTATTTT. Amino acids: CASNPRARGTQYF.

This clone was detected many times. The rearrangement uses TRBV29-1 and TRBJ2-3; 9 bases map to TRBD2. The germline CDR1 and CDR2 sequences are SQVTM and ANQGSEA. The CDR3 has 15 amino acids. With 7 bases clipped from V and 1 base from J, the junction kept 9 bases outside the gene matches. CDR3 in DNA: TGCAGCGCAACTGGACAGCGGGGGGGCACAGATACGCAGTATTTT. Amino acids: CSATGQRGGTDTQYF.

This clone was counted only a few times. The chain uses TRBV28 and TRBJ1-6, with D possibly being TRBD1 (5 bases). V shed 8 bases and J shed 7 bases, with 18 bases lying between them. The CDR3 is 15 residues long. CDR1 is MDHEN, CDR2 SYDVKM, per germline. The CDR3 region has the DNA TGTGCCAGCGAAACCTTCGACAGTAGGAATTCACCCCTCCACTTT. The encoded protein is CASETFDSRNSPLHF.